This T cell receptor beta chain was sequenced for a study of cytomegalovirus exposure and HLA in healthy donors. The length of the CDR3 is 18 residues. Germline V gene sequence: CDR1 SNHLY, CDR2 FYNNEI. V lost 6 bases to trimming and J lost 0 bases; unmatched junction nucleotides: 4. It was with 60 Vbeta and 13 Jbeta primers that the PCR ran. Sequencing used immunoSEQ multiplex PCR; TCRdb keeps in-frame clones, though not all of them. The sample table includes fewer than 200,000 clones. As regards this clone: The target antigen is unknown.

Study-wide results and caveats: Researchers catalogued approximately 160 TCR beta chains as cytomegalovirus-associated. A later analysis linked a missense variant in DCLRE1C to the trimming of TCR beta V and J genes. Accurate prediction of most subjects' HLA-A and HLA-B alleles from TCR beta sequences was reported.

The source of this sequence is a man younger than 40 in good health and CMV-seronegative. Sequencing input: PBMCs. The chain recombines TRBV2 with TRBJ2-2, with 16 positions matching TRBD2. CDR3 protein: CASRPGLAGGPNTGELFF. CDR3 bases: TGTGCCAGCAGGCCGGGACTAGCGGGAGGGCCGAACACCGGGGAGCTGTTTTTT.